This T cell receptor (beta chain) appears in the sequencing data of a study of CD8 T cells in ankylosing spondylitis. The study, taken as a whole, reports: A TCR beta motif of several highly homologous variants seemed to mark ankylosing spondylitis blood. Earlier literature documents some of the motif variants in reactive arthritis synovial fluid and blood.

This clonotype was counted a few times. Its antigen is not identified. With 6 bases clipped from V and 7 bases from J, the junction kept 11 bases outside the gene matches. This CDR3 is built from 15 residues. Quantitative 5'-RACE with molecular barcodes was used to make the TCR beta libraries. TCRdb reanalysed the 5' RACE reads using MiXCR and keeps one entry per CDR3 protein. The sample yields fewer than 750,000 distinct CDR3 sequences, 15% to 20% seen once. Sequences were obtained from blood, either unsorted or a sorted T cell fraction (not recorded which). The rearrangement joins TRBV12-3 or TRBV12-4 to TRBJ2-1; 8 bases are shared with TRBD2. The sequence was collected from a male donor with ankylosing spondylitis. DNA for the CDR3: TGTGCCAGCAGAGTGGGACTAGTGCAGGAAAATGAGCAGTTCTTC. This encodes CASRVGLVQENEQFF.